The rows below give T cell receptor beta chains drawn from one sample of a study of T cell responses to AZD1222 COVID-19 vaccine. Clones were sequenced by immunoSEQ multiplex PCR, and TCRdb holds only the in-frame ones, with some missing. The repertoire consists of about 69,000 clones, with 75% to 85% occurring once and the leading ten covering 11% to 15%. The source material was peripheral blood, sampled 28 days after the second AZD1222 dose. All receptors derive from an adult who received the AZD1222 COVID-19 vaccine. CDR3s include the opening cysteine and the closing phenylalanine or tryptophan. The D gene is left open where the match is weak. A row's size may be missing; if present it is once, few, many or a size class.

j_call,cdr3_length,v_call,d_call,clone_size,cdr3_aa,cdr3_nt
TRBJ1-2,14,TRBV6-5,NA,NA,CASSRDLANYGYTF,TGTGCCAGCAGTCGGGATTTAGCTAACTATGGCTACACCTTC
TRBJ1-1,13,TRBV6-5,NA,few,CASSYSWNTEAFF,TGTGCCAGCAGTTACTCGTGGAACACTGAAGCTTTCTTT
TRBJ2-4,14,TRBV30,NA,NA,CAWNNRGTRNIQYF,TGTGCCTGGAACAATCGCGGAACTCGAAACATTCAGTACTTC
TRBJ2-6,15,TRBV28,NA,NA,CASRTGSSGANVLTF,TGTGCCAGCAGGACCGGGAGCTCTGGGGCCAACGTCCTGACTTTC
TRBJ1-2,14,TRBV10-2,TRBD1,NA,CASKLSGGDYGYTF,TGCGCCAGCAAATTGTCAGGGGGCGACTATGGCTACACCTTC
TRBJ2-7,15,TRBV7-8,TRBD2,NA,CASSPNSGGYYEQYF,TGTGCCAGCAGCCCCAATAGCGGGGGGTACTACGAGCAGTACTTC
TRBJ1-3,16,TRBV6-6,NA,NA,CASSTSPFTSGNTIYF,TGTGCCAGCAGTACCTCACCTTTTACCTCTGGAAACACCATATATTTT
TRBJ2-1,15,TRBV7-9,TRBD2,few,CASSLRSSGENEQFF,TGTGCCAGCAGCTTAAGGTCTAGCGGGGAAAATGAGCAGTTCTTC
TRBJ2-3,13,TRBV7-8,NA,NA,CASSPRVPDTQYF,TGTGCCAGCAGCCCCAGGGTTCCAGATACGCAGTATTTT
TRBJ1-3,14,TRBV29-1,NA,NA,CSVVDINSGNTIYF,TGCAGCGTCGTGGACATAAACTCTGGAAACACCATATATTTT
TRBJ1-3,14,TRBV4-1,NA,NA,CASSQDRRRNTIYF,TGCGCCAGCAGCCAAGATCGGCGGAGAAACACCATATATTTT
TRBJ2-3,13,TRBV30,NA,NA,CAWTVGGTDTQYF,TGTGCCTGGACAGTGGGTGGCACAGATACGCAGTATTTT
TRBJ1-5,13,TRBV7-9,NA,NA,CASSLVGDQPQHF,TGTGCCAGCAGCTTGGTCGGGGATCAGCCCCAGCATTTT
TRBJ2-7,15,TRBV5-1,TRBD2,NA,CASSPIAGANYEQYF,TGCGCCAGCAGCCCGATAGCGGGGGCGAACTACGAGCAGTACTTC
TRBJ2-3,16,TRBV11-3,TRBD2,NA,CASSLGTSGRSDTQYF,TGTGCCAGCAGCCTAGGGACTAGCGGCCGGTCAGATACGCAGTATTTT
TRBJ1-2,14,TRBV27,NA,NA,CASSLHSNGYGYTF,TGTGCCAGCAGTTTGCATTCAAACGGGTATGGCTACACCTTC
TRBJ2-1,17,TRBV27,TRBD2,NA,CASSLFPSGAVYNEQFF,TGTGCCAGCAGTTTATTTCCTAGCGGGGCCGTCTACAATGAGCAGTTCTTC
TRBJ2-1,15,TRBV4-2,NA,NA,CASSQDSQVYNEQFF,TGTGCCAGCAGCCAAGATTCGCAGGTCTACAATGAGCAGTTCTTC
TRBJ2-1,15,TRBV10-3,TRBD2,NA,CAIRTSGGAYNEQFF,TGTGCCATCAGGACTAGCGGGGGGGCCTACAATGAGCAGTTCTTC
TRBJ2-1,15,TRBV7-9,TRBD2,once,CASTGGGGVRNEQFF,TGTGCCAGCACGGGTGGCGGGGGGGTTAGAAATGAGCAGTTCTTC
TRBJ2-7,17,TRBV4-1,TRBD2,NA,CASSQEPPSGDPYEQYF,TGCGCCAGCAGCCAAGAACCACCTAGCGGGGACCCCTACGAGCAGTACTTC
TRBJ1-6,15,TRBV5-1,NA,NA,CASSLDGSYNSPLHF,TGCGCCAGCAGCTTGGACGGTTCCTATAATTCACCCCTCCACTTT
TRBJ1-4,14,TRBV2,TRBD1,NA,CARESGGRGEKLFF,TGTGCCAGAGAATCAGGGGGCCGCGGTGAAAAACTGTTTTTT
TRBJ1-2,14,TRBV19,NA,NA,CASSIGAAGYGYTF,TGTGCCAGTAGTATAGGGGCGGCGGGCTATGGCTACACCTTC
TRBJ1-2,17,TRBV19,TRBD1,NA,CASSIRWRDRVNYGYTF,TGTGCCAGTAGTATCCGTTGGAGGGACAGGGTTAACTATGGCTACACCTTC
TRBJ2-7,14,TRBV4-3,NA,few,CASSQDRRNYEQYF,TGCGCCAGCAGCCAAGATAGGCGGAACTACGAGCAGTACTTC
TRBJ1-5,15,TRBV6-1,NA,NA,CASSERQTSNQPQHF,TGTGCCAGCAGTGAAAGGCAAACTAGCAATCAGCCCCAGCATTTT
TRBJ2-1,15,TRBV5-4,TRBD2,NA,CASSGAGAAYNEQFF,TGTGCCAGCTCAGGAGCGGGGGCGGCCTACAATGAGCAGTTCTTC
TRBJ1-1,15,TRBV18,NA,NA,CASSPLPGKGTEAFF,TGTGCCAGCTCACCACTTCCAGGGAAGGGGACTGAAGCTTTCTTT
TRBJ2-7,15,TRBV11-2,NA,NA,CASSFPGVSSYEQYF,TGTGCCAGCAGCTTTCCGGGGGTAAGCTCCTACGAGCAGTACTTC
TRBJ2-2,15,TRBV5-5,TRBD2,few,CASSLILAGAGELFF,TGTGCCAGCAGCTTGATACTAGCGGGGGCCGGGGAGCTGTTTTTT
TRBJ2-5,14,TRBV30,NA,NA,CAWNRGGDQETQYF,TGTGCCTGGAACAGGGGGGGGGACCAAGAGACCCAGTACTTC
TRBJ1-1,14,TRBV5-1,TRBD1,NA,CASRGDRMNTEAFF,TGCGCCAGCAGGGGGGACAGAATGAACACTGAAGCTTTCTTT
TRBJ2-7,15,TRBV2,TRBD2,NA,CASRDWGGGAGEQYF,TGTGCCAGCAGAGATTGGGGCGGGGGTGCGGGCGAGCAGTACTTC
TRBJ1-1,13,TRBV30,NA,NA,CAWTVTGRGEAFF,TGTGCCTGGACCGTCACAGGGAGGGGTGAAGCTTTCTTT
TRBJ2-5,15,TRBV6-2/TRBV6-3,NA,NA,CASSYSPRGKETQYF,TGTGCCAGCAGTTACTCGCCCCGGGGAAAAGAGACCCAGTACTTC
TRBJ2-7,14,TRBV3-1/TRBV3-2,NA,NA,CASSHREPPYEQYF,TGTGCCAGCAGCCACAGGGAGCCCCCCTACGAGCAGTACTTC
TRBJ2-1,14,TRBV9,TRBD1,NA,CASSVDRDDNEQFF,TGTGCCAGCAGCGTCGACAGGGACGACAATGAGCAGTTCTTC
TRBJ1-1,14,TRBV5-5,NA,NA,CASSLIGVWTEAFF,TGTGCCAGCAGCTTGATAGGGGTTTGGACTGAAGCTTTCTTT
TRBJ1-4,11,TRBV12-3/TRBV12-4,NA,NA,CASNRLEKLFF,TGTGCCAGCAACCGCCTGGAAAAACTGTTTTTT
TRBJ1-5,12,TRBV12-3/TRBV12-4,NA,NA,CASSQSRQPQHF,TGTGCCAGCAGCCAGAGCCGGCAGCCCCAGCATTTT
TRBJ2-3,16,TRBV5-8,NA,NA,CASSLRRGSRTDTQYF,TGTGCCAGCAGCTTACGAAGAGGGTCTAGAACAGATACGCAGTATTTT
TRBJ2-7,13,TRBV6-5,NA,NA,CASGQTDFYEQYF,TGTGCCAGCGGACAGACAGATTTCTACGAGCAGTACTTC
TRBJ2-4,18,TRBV7-9,TRBD2,NA,CASSPKIRLAGGKNIQYF,TGTGCCAGCAGCCCAAAAATCCGACTAGCGGGGGGGAAAAACATTCAGTACTTC
TRBJ2-1,14,TRBV6-5,NA,once,CASGLFPLYNEQFF,TGTGCCAGCGGTCTTTTTCCTCTCTACAATGAGCAGTTCTTC
TRBJ2-7,15,TRBV6-6,TRBD1,NA,CASRRGTGKAYEQYF,TGTGCCAGCAGACGAGGGACAGGGAAAGCCTACGAGCAGTACTTC
TRBJ1-2,14,TRBV11-1,NA,NA,CASRNTGANYGYTF,TGTGCCAGCAGAAATACAGGAGCTAACTATGGCTACACCTTC
TRBJ1-4,14,TRBV19,NA,NA,CASSMRGDNEKLFF,TGTGCCAGTAGTATGCGGGGCGATAATGAAAAACTGTTTTTT
TRBJ2-3,19,TRBV6-6,NA,NA,CASSPVGGYGARRLRTQYF,TGTGCCAGCAGTCCCGTCGGTGGTTACGGGGCTAGGCGGTTAAGGACGCAGTATTTT
TRBJ2-3,13,TRBV29-1,NA,few,CSVVLVMGDTQYF,TGCAGCGTTGTACTTGTGATGGGAGATACGCAGTATTTT
TRBJ2-1,14,TRBV19,TRBD1,NA,CASNRGRLYNEQFF,TGTGCCAGTAACAGGGGGCGTCTTTACAATGAGCAGTTCTTC
TRBJ2-2,17,TRBV13,NA,NA,CASSPLFGRPNTGELFF,TGTGCCAGCAGCCCCCTTTTCGGAAGGCCCAACACCGGGGAGCTGTTTTTT
TRBJ2-7,19,TRBV6-2/TRBV6-3,NA,NA,CASSYSISASLKFPYEQYF,TGTGCCAGCAGTTACTCGATCTCGGCCAGCCTCAAATTCCCCTACGAGCAGTACTTC
TRBJ2-1,15,TRBV27,TRBD2,few,CASSLSAGGYNEQFF,TGTGCCAGCAGTTTATCAGCGGGGGGGTACAATGAGCAGTTCTTC
TRBJ1-5,15,TRBV6-1,NA,NA,CASSDRRSGNQPQHF,TGTGCCAGCAGTGATAGGAGAAGTGGCAATCAGCCCCAGCATTTT
TRBJ2-3,18,TRBV9,TRBD2,NA,CASSPDPPGLVFWDTQYF,TGTGCCAGCAGCCCCGACCCACCGGGACTAGTTTTCTGGGATACGCAGTATTTT
TRBJ1-2,13,TRBV30,NA,NA,CAWSGGHNYGYTF,TGTGCCTGGAGCGGGGGGCATAACTATGGCTACACCTTC
TRBJ1-1,14,TRBV18,NA,NA,CASSLDRRNTEAFF,TGTGCCAGCTCCCTGGACAGAAGGAACACTGAAGCTTTCTTT
TRBJ1-6,14,TRBV7-6,NA,NA,CASSLNFPGAPLHF,TGTGCCAGCAGCTTAAACTTTCCGGGGGCACCCCTCCACTTT
TRBJ2-1,13,TRBV28,NA,NA,CASIGNSYNEQFF,TGTGCCAGCATCGGCAACTCCTACAATGAGCAGTTCTTC